A single sample is the source of the 24 T cell receptor beta chains below, sequenced in a study of T cell repertoires in cytomegalovirus infection. From the reads, TCRdb called clonotypes with MiXCR, one entry per CDR3 protein. This table has around 200,000 distinct CDR3 sequences, roughly 17% appearing once. The sample comprised CD8+ T cells from PBMCs. The receptors shown here come from a human donor in good health (CMV status not recorded). Some clones in this sample may be carry-over from other donors' samples.

The chain joins TRBV28 to TRBJ2-7; D gene ambiguous. The CDR3 extends over 13 amino acids. V was pared by 3 bases and J by 2 bases, with 8 bases between. CDR1 MDHEN and CDR2 SYDVKM come from the germline V gene. The DNA for the CDR3 is TGTGCCAGCAGTTTCGAGGCTACCTACGAGCAGTACTTC. It yields the protein CASSFEATYEQYF.

This clonotype came up a few times. The V gene is TRBV20-1, the J gene TRBJ1-4; 8 nucleotides match TRBD1. V lost 6 bases and J lost 5; bases outside the gene matches: 8. CDR1 DFQATT and CDR2 SNEGSKA come from the germline V gene (reference sequence). The CDR3 is 14 residues long. This CDR3 is CSAPPGGLNEKLFF. CDR3 DNA sequence: TGCAGTGCCCCCCCAGGGGGCCTGAATGAAAAACTGTTTTTT.

This clonotype has only a few counts. The rearrangement uses TRBV10-3 and TRBJ2-1; D perhaps matches TRBD2 (6 bases). This CDR3 region has 14 residues. Trimming removed 6 bases at V and 4 bases at J, with 13 bases between. The germline V gene has CDR1 ENHRY and CDR2 SYGVKD. CDR3 nucleotides: TGTGCCATCAGGGGTCTAGCGACGTACAATGAGCAGTTCTTC. Translating it yields CAIRGLATYNEQFF.

The J gene is TRBJ2-2, the V gene TRBV2; D remains unclear. V lost 7 bases and J lost 0, with 6 bases in between. The CDR3 loop spans 13 amino acids. Germline loops: CDR1 SNHLY, CDR2 FYNNEI. CDR3: CASTRTNTGELFF. The CDR3 DNA reads as TGTGCCAGCACTCGGACGAACACCGGGGAGCTGTTTTTT.

A note on this clonotype: The junction differs from germline at one of its ends, possibly a read error. The chain uses TRBV4-1 and TRBJ2-4; D may be TRBD2 (6 bases). This CDR3 spans 11 amino acids. The germline V gene encodes CDR1 MGHRA and CDR2 YSYEKL. The CDR3 loop is CASSSGGEEYF. The CDR3 DNA is TGTGCCAGCAGCTCCGGCGGGGAGGAGTACTTC.

The chain joins TRBV6-5 to TRBJ2-1, with D perhaps TRBD1 or TRBD2 (7 bases each). This CDR3 is 16 amino acids long. Trimming cost V 8 bases and J 14 bases, with 31 bases left between them. The germline CDR1 and CDR2 sequences are MNHEY and SVGAGI. CDR3 bases: TGTGCCAGCTCCCTGGGTGGGGACAGTGGACTAGTCAGTGAGTTCTTC. Amino acid sequence: CASSLGGDSGLVSEFF.

This clonotype was detected only a few times. The chain has TRBV7-6 and TRBJ1-6; D uncertain. The CDR3 is 17 amino acids. CDR1 is SGHVS and CDR2 is FNYEAQ in the germline V gene. V dropped 1 base and J dropped 3 bases, with 13 bases sitting between them. The CDR3 sequence: CASSLDIGLYYNSPLHF. The CDR3 bases are TGTGCCAGCAGCTTAGATATTGGACTCTACTATAATTCACCCCTCCACTTT.

The CDR3 loop reads CASSLRGRLRLTDTQYF. CDR3 DNA sequence: TGTGCCAGCAGCTTGAGAGGCCGGCTAAGGCTCACAGATACGCAGTATTTT. This chain joins TRBV5-6 and TRBJ2-3, with unresolved D. The V and J ends lost 1 base and 2 bases respectively, with 17 bases between them. This CDR3 is 17 amino acids long. Germline CDR1 SGHDT, CDR2 YYEEEE.

This chain connects TRBV29-1 to TRBJ2-7; 7 bases are a match to TRBD1. J lost 0 bases, V lost 3 bases, and 5 bases had no gene match. The CDR3 contains 14 residues. Germline lookup yields CDR1 SQVTM and CDR2 ANQGSEA. CDR3 protein: CSVEDRTSSYEQYF. The CDR3 DNA sequence: TGCAGCGTTGAGGACAGGACGAGCTCCTACGAGCAGTACTTC.

This clonotype was picked up a small number of times. The chain couples TRBV25-1 to TRBJ1-5; D ambiguous. V was shortened by 2 bases and J by 5 bases, with 13 bases between the two germline ends. There are 15 residues in the CDR3. CDR1 MGHDK and CDR2 SYGVNS come from the germline V gene. CDR3 sequence reads: CASSEGWQEHQPQHF. The CDR3 nucleotides read TGTGCCAGCAGTGAAGGGTGGCAGGAGCATCAGCCCCAGCATTTT. Full variable domain (remainder filled in from reference TRBV25-1 and TRBJ1-5): EADIYQTPRYLVIGTGKKITLECSQTMGHDKMYWYQQDPGMELHLIHYSYGVNSTEKGDLSSESTVSRIRTEHFPLTLESARPSHTSQYLCASSEGWQEHQPQHFGDGTRLSIL.

V usage is TRBV12-3 or TRBV12-4 and J usage is TRBJ2-2, with D uncertain. The CDR3 runs 11 residues. Trimming stripped 11 bases from V and 4 bases from J, with 8 bases between. CDR3 loop: CAGRSTGELFF. As DNA, the CDR3 is TGTGCCGGCCGAAGCACCGGGGAGCTGTTTTTT.

The rearrangement links TRBV20-1 to TRBJ1-1, with TRBD1 matching over 8 bases. Germline CDR1 reads DFQATT; CDR2 reads SNEGSKA (reference sequence). V lost 5 bases, J lost 4 bases, and 12 bases stayed unmatched. The CDR3 totals 15 residues. In DNA, the CDR3 is TGCAGTGCTGAAGGGGCTGACAGGGGAGGCACTGAAGCTTTCTTT. This translates into CSAEGADRGGTEAFF.

The V gene is TRBV20-1, the J gene TRBJ2-1, with D possibly called TRBD1 or TRBD2 (6 bases each). Germline CDR1 is DFQATT and CDR2 is SNEGSKA (reference sequence). V gave up 6 bases and J gave up 12 bases, with 18 bases separating them. The CDR3 consists of 12 residues. Here the CDR3 DNA reads TGCAGTGCGGAGGGGGAACTAGAGGGGCAGTTCTTC. As protein: CSAEGELEGQFF.

This clonotype has more than one count but fewer than ten. The V and J genes are TRBV7-9 and TRBJ2-7; 8 nucleotides match TRBD2. With V trimmed by 3 bases and J by 3 bases, 16 bases remained unmatched. Germline V gene data show CDR1 as SEHNR and CDR2 as FQNEAQ (reference sequence). The CDR3 runs 18 residues. CDR3 nucleotides: TGTGCCAGCAGCTTTAGCGGGAACCCGGGACGGAGCCTCTACGAGCAGTACTTC. This encodes CASSFSGNPGRSLYEQYF.

This clonotype was counted many times. The chain uses TRBV7-2 and TRBJ1-2; D is ambiguous. Trimming left V 3 bases short and J 1 base short, with 15 bases between. The CDR3 loop spans 16 amino acids. Germline V gives CDR1 SGHTA, CDR2 FQGNSA. CDR3 sequence (DNA): TGTGCCAGCAGCTTTCCCACCCGGGAAGATAACTATGGCTACACCTTC. Residues: CASSFPTREDNYGYTF.

This clonotype has a handful of counts. This sequence joins TRBV4-3 and TRBJ1-1, with D perhaps TRBD1 (5 bases). Trimming took off 0 bases at V and 1 base at J, with 18 bases between the two ends. The V gene's germline CDR1 is LGHNA and CDR2 YSLEER. The CDR3 is 18 residues long. The CDR3 sequence is CASSQDRIKRGENTEAFF. CDR3 nucleotide sequence: TGCGCCAGCAGCCAAGATCGGATAAAAAGGGGCGAGAACACTGAAGCTTTCTTT.

This rearrangement joins TRBV5-6 to TRBJ1-5, with TRBD1 as a possible D gene (5 bases). The CDR3 has 14 residues. Trimming pared 6 bases from V and 2 bases from J, leaving 12 bases between. Germline-derived CDR1 and CDR2 are SGHDT and YYEEEE. CDR3 loop: CASTTGGGNQPQHF. The CDR3, as DNA: TGTGCCAGCACCACCGGGGGGGGCAATCAGCCCCAGCATTTT.

This clonotype was picked up a small number of times. This chain connects TRBV7-3 to TRBJ1-1; D gene ambiguous. Germline CDR1 and CDR2: SGHTA and FQGTGA. The germline V and J ends were trimmed by 4 bases and 3 bases, with 9 bases remaining between them. The CDR3 sequence is 13 residues long. CDR3 region: CASSSLVYTEAFF. The CDR3 bases are TGTGCCAGCAGCTCCCTGGTGTACACTGAAGCTTTCTTT. The whole variable domain, remainder taken from reference TRBV7-3 and TRBJ1-1, is GAGVSQTPSNKVTEKGKYVELRCDPISGHTALYWYRQSLGQGPEFLIYFQGTGAADDSGLPNDRFFAVRPEGSVSTLKIQRTERGDSAVYLCASSSLVYTEAFFGQGTRLTVV.

By frequency in the sample, this clonotype is medium-sized. The chain uses TRBV4-2 and TRBJ2-5; 9 bases align to TRBD2. The V gene end was trimmed by 0 bases and the J gene end by 1 base; junction bases not matched to a gene: 0. Germline loops: CDR1 LGHNA, CDR2 YNFKEQ. The CDR3 contains 15 residues. The CDR3 protein is CASSQERGGQETQYF. The CDR3 DNA follows: TGTGCCAGCAGCCAAGAGCGGGGGGGCCAAGAGACCCAGTACTTC.

This clonotype was seen ten or more times. The rearrangement links TRBV20-1 to TRBJ1-1; D might be TRBD1 (6 bases). CDR3 size: 15 residues. The ends were cut back, 0 bases at V and 9 bases at J, with 20 bases in the middle. The germline CDR1 and CDR2 sequences are DFQATT and SNEGSKA (reference sequence). In nucleotides, the CDR3 is TGCAGTGCTAGAGATTATGGGGGACACCGCGGGAAAGCTTTCTTT. Its protein product is CSARDYGGHRGKAFF.

The chain links TRBV2 to TRBJ1-1, with TRBD1 matching 7 bases. V trimming: 3 bases; J trimming: 5 bases; junction bases outside the gene matches: 9. The V gene's germline CDR1 is SNHLY and CDR2 FYNNEI. This CDR3 comprises 15 residues. CDR3 sequence (DNA): TGTGCCAGCAGTGATCCCCGACAGGGACAGACTGAAGCTTTCTTT. The encoded protein is CASSDPRQGQTEAFF.

This clonotype was observed a few times. The rearrangement uses TRBV12-3 or TRBV12-4 and TRBJ1-1; D unclear. V shed 1 base and J shed 10 bases, with 13 bases lying between them. This CDR3 has 13 amino acids. In DNA, the CDR3 is TGTGCCAGCAGTTTAGGGACCTTGTCAGGAGCTTTCTTT. Amino acid sequence: CASSLGTLSGAFF.

This clonotype has more than one count but fewer than ten. In nucleotides, the CDR3 is TGTGCCAGCAGTATGAACGCGGTCTGGGACGAGCAGTACTTC. Residues: CASSMNAVWDEQYF. V and J are TRBV6-6 and TRBJ2-7; D is uncertain. The germline CDR1 and CDR2 sequences are MNHNY and SVGAGI (reference sequence). Trimming pared 5 bases from V and 5 bases from J, leaving 16 bases between. CDR3 length equals 14 residues.

This clonotype showed up just a few times. This chain uses TRBV6-6 with TRBJ1-2, with 9 bases lining up with TRBD1. V gave up 6 bases and J gave up 3 bases; unmatched junction bases: 8. Germline V lookup: CDR1 MNHNY, CDR2 SVGAGI (reference sequence). The length of the CDR3 is 15 residues. For the CDR3, the DNA is TGTGCCAGCAGGCCTCCGGGACAGGGTGACTATGGCTACACCTTC. Protein: CASRPPGQGDYGYTF.